This T cell receptor beta chain derives from a study of cytomegalovirus exposure and HLA in healthy donors. PCR was performed using 60 Vbeta and 13 Jbeta primers. Sequencing was performed with immunoSEQ multiplex PCR; in TCRdb, only in-frame clones are kept and a portion is missing. The table includes roughly 200,000 clones, approximately 80% detected once. The germline V gene encodes CDR1 KGHSH and CDR2 LQKENI. The CDR3 consists of 17 residues. Trimming cost V 6 bases and J 0 bases; bases outside gene matches: 12. Though nominally healthy at sampling, donors likely had unrecorded immune exposures. The V call is TRBV18, the J call TRBJ2-5, with TRBD2 identical over 8 bases. Specimen: PBMCs. The clonotype was recovered from a man aged 45 to 65 in good health and CMV-seronegative. The CDR3 protein is CASSPPLGGEDQETQYF. The CDR3 DNA reads TGTGCCAGCTCTCCCCCGCTCGGGGGGGAGGACCAAGAGACCCAGTACTTC.